Listed below are T cell receptor beta chains from one sample, sequenced in a study of blood T cell repertoires in COVID-19. This table comes from immunoSEQ multiplex PCR, and its TCRdb copy is limited to in-frame clones, with some not included. Found here are about 210,000 clones, around 87% of them singletons; the top ten hold about 2.9%. Sequencing was done on a sample of peripheral blood. These receptors originate from a man in his 60s with acute or convalescent COVID-19. CDR3s include the opening cysteine and the closing phenylalanine or tryptophan. Fields, in order: CDR3 DNA, CDR3 protein, D gene, V gene, J gene, clone size. D genes are given only for firm matches. Rows give clone size only sometimes, using once, few, many, or a class for an expanded clone.

CDR3 DNA: TGCAGCGTTGGGGTCAGGGGCTCTGGAAACACCATATATTTT
CDR3 protein: CSVGVRGSGNTIYF
D gene: -
V gene: TRBV29-1
J gene: TRBJ1-3
clone size: -

CDR3 DNA: TGCAGCGTCTCGGGGGGACGGGGCAGGGGCGGAGAGACCCAGTACTTC
CDR3 protein: CSVSGGRGRGGETQYF
D gene: -
V gene: TRBV29-1
J gene: TRBJ2-5
clone size: -

CDR3 DNA: TGTGCCAGCAGCCCTAGGGGCGAGAGCTCCTACAATGAGCAGTTCTTC
CDR3 protein: CASSPRGESSYNEQFF
D gene: -
V gene: TRBV9
J gene: TRBJ2-1
clone size: -

CDR3 DNA: TGTGCCAGCAGTTTTGGGGGGAACTCTGGAAACACCATATATTTT
CDR3 protein: CASSFGGNSGNTIYF
D gene: -
V gene: TRBV28
J gene: TRBJ1-3
clone size: -

CDR3 DNA: TGCGCCAGCAGCTTGGCCCTGGGAGGGGACTATGGCTACACCTTC
CDR3 protein: CASSLALGGDYGYTF
D gene: -
V gene: TRBV5-1
J gene: TRBJ1-2
clone size: -

CDR3 DNA: TGCGCCAGCAAGGAGACCCTGGACTATGGCTACACCTTC
CDR3 protein: CASKETLDYGYTF
D gene: -
V gene: TRBV10-2
J gene: TRBJ1-2
clone size: -

CDR3 DNA: TGTGCCAGCAGACCGACTAAACTCATGGGCAATGAGCAGTTCTTC
CDR3 protein: CASRPTKLMGNEQFF
D gene: -
V gene: TRBV6-5
J gene: TRBJ2-1
clone size: -

CDR3 DNA: TGTGCCAGCTCACCACAGGGGCGGAACACTGAAGCTTTCTTT
CDR3 protein: CASSPQGRNTEAFF
D gene: -
V gene: TRBV18
J gene: TRBJ1-1
clone size: once

CDR3 DNA: TGTGCCTGGAGTCCGCCTCCCTCGGGGAACACTGAAGCTTTCTTT
CDR3 protein: CAWSPPPSGNTEAFF
D gene: -
V gene: TRBV30
J gene: TRBJ1-1
clone size: -

CDR3 DNA: TGTGCCAGCAGCCGCGACAGGGGGTCCTCGAACACCGGGGAGCTGTTTTTT
CDR3 protein: CASSRDRGSSNTGELFF
D gene: TRBD1
V gene: TRBV2
J gene: TRBJ2-2
clone size: -

CDR3 DNA: TGTGCCAGCAGTTTTCCAGAAGAGACCCAGTACTTC
CDR3 protein: CASSFPEETQYF
D gene: -
V gene: TRBV28
J gene: TRBJ2-5
clone size: -

CDR3 DNA: TGTGCCAGCAATAGGGTAGCGGGGGGTTCTGGGGCCAACGTCCTGACTTTC
CDR3 protein: CASNRVAGGSGANVLTF
D gene: TRBD2
V gene: TRBV2
J gene: TRBJ2-6
clone size: -

CDR3 DNA: TGTGCCAGCACCAGAGACAGGGCTAACACTGAAGCTTTCTTT
CDR3 protein: CASTRDRANTEAFF
D gene: TRBD1
V gene: TRBV6-5
J gene: TRBJ1-1
clone size: -

CDR3 DNA: TGTGCCAGCAGCTTAGTTGGTGGAGGGACAGGTGAAAACATTCAGTACTTC
CDR3 protein: CASSLVGGGTGENIQYF
D gene: TRBD1
V gene: TRBV7-9
J gene: TRBJ2-4
clone size: -

CDR3 DNA: TGCGCCAGCAGCCAAGCAAAAGCGGGGGCCCCCACCGAGCAGTACTTC
CDR3 protein: CASSQAKAGAPTEQYF
D gene: TRBD2
V gene: TRBV4-1
J gene: TRBJ2-7
clone size: many

CDR3 DNA: TGTGCCAGCAGCATAAACAGGGGAGCTAATTCACCCCTCCACTTT
CDR3 protein: CASSINRGANSPLHF
D gene: TRBD1
V gene: TRBV11-2
J gene: TRBJ1-6
clone size: few

CDR3 DNA: TGCGCCAGCAGCCAAGATTTCGGGGTTATGACTGGGGCCAACGTCCTGACTTTC
CDR3 protein: CASSQDFGVMTGANVLTF
D gene: -
V gene: TRBV4-3
J gene: TRBJ2-6
clone size: -

CDR3 DNA: TGTGCCAGTAGAGGACAGGGGTCTGTATCCGAAAAACTGTTTTTT
CDR3 protein: CASRGQGSVSEKLFF
D gene: TRBD1
V gene: TRBV19
J gene: TRBJ1-4
clone size: -

CDR3 DNA: TGTGCCAGCAGCCGAAGGACAGGGGTGGCCACTGAAGCTTTCTTT
CDR3 protein: CASSRRTGVATEAFF
D gene: TRBD1
V gene: TRBV11-2
J gene: TRBJ1-1
clone size: -

CDR3 DNA: TGTGCCAGCAGTTTATCCCCCAAACAGGGCTATGGCTACACCTTC
CDR3 protein: CASSLSPKQGYGYTF
D gene: -
V gene: TRBV28
J gene: TRBJ1-2
clone size: -

CDR3 DNA: TGTGCCAGCAGCCCAGAGGAGGGGAGGTTTTATGGCTACACCTTC
CDR3 protein: CASSPEEGRFYGYTF
D gene: -
V gene: TRBV9
J gene: TRBJ1-2
clone size: -

CDR3 DNA: TGTGCCAGCAGTTACTCCGGGACAGGTGGTGGAGAGCAGTACTTC
CDR3 protein: CASSYSGTGGGEQYF
D gene: TRBD1
V gene: TRBV6-5
J gene: TRBJ2-7
clone size: -

CDR3 DNA: TGTGCCAGCAGTGAAAGGGGCAGGATGAACACTGAAGCTTTCTTT
CDR3 protein: CASSERGRMNTEAFF
D gene: -
V gene: TRBV6-1
J gene: TRBJ1-1
clone size: -

CDR3 DNA: TGTGCCAGTAGTTCTCATCCGGGACAGGGGGACACTGAAGCTTTCTTT
CDR3 protein: CASSSHPGQGDTEAFF
D gene: TRBD1
V gene: TRBV19
J gene: TRBJ1-1
clone size: -

CDR3 DNA: TGTGCCAGCAGCTTGTGGTCCAGCTCCTATAATTCACCCCTCCACTTT
CDR3 protein: CASSLWSSSYNSPLHF
D gene: -
V gene: TRBV5-6
J gene: TRBJ1-6
clone size: -

CDR3 DNA: TGTGCCAGCAGCCTGAGGGTAGGGCAGTCAGAGACCCAGTACTTC
CDR3 protein: CASSLRVGQSETQYF
D gene: -
V gene: TRBV7-9
J gene: TRBJ2-5
clone size: -

CDR3 DNA: TGTGCCAGTAGCAGGCCCTCTGGGGCCAACGTCCTGACTTTC
CDR3 protein: CASSRPSGANVLTF
D gene: -
V gene: TRBV19
J gene: TRBJ2-6
clone size: -

CDR3 DNA: TGTGCCAGCAGCTGGGGCACACATAATTCACCCCTCCACTTT
CDR3 protein: CASSWGTHNSPLHF
D gene: -
V gene: TRBV27
J gene: TRBJ1-6
clone size: -

CDR3 DNA: TGTGCCAGCAGCTTAATTTGGCCCCTCCCGAGGACGCAGTATTTT
CDR3 protein: CASSLIWPLPRTQYF
D gene: -
V gene: TRBV7-2
J gene: TRBJ2-3
clone size: -

CDR3 DNA: TGTGCCAGCAGCTTGGCGGCGGGGGGGCCTGGTGGGGAGCTGTTTTTT
CDR3 protein: CASSLAAGGPGGELFF
D gene: TRBD2
V gene: TRBV5-4
J gene: TRBJ2-2
clone size: few

CDR3 DNA: TGTGCCAGCAGCCGCGATGCCTATGGCTACACCTTC
CDR3 protein: CASSRDAYGYTF
D gene: -
V gene: TRBV7-2
J gene: TRBJ1-2
clone size: few

CDR3 DNA: TGTGCCAGCTCACCACCGGCAGGGGGTAACTATGGCTACACCTTC
CDR3 protein: CASSPPAGGNYGYTF
D gene: TRBD1
V gene: TRBV18
J gene: TRBJ1-2
clone size: -

CDR3 DNA: TGTGCCAGCTCACCAAGAACTAGCGGGGAGGAGTATTTT
CDR3 protein: CASSPRTSGEEYF
D gene: TRBD2
V gene: TRBV18
J gene: TRBJ2-3
clone size: -

CDR3 DNA: TGTGCCACCAACTTGAACACTGAAGCTTTCTTT
CDR3 protein: CATNLNTEAFF
D gene: -
V gene: TRBV28
J gene: TRBJ1-1
clone size: -

CDR3 DNA: TGTGCCAGCAGCCCGGGGACTAGCGGGGGAGCCCAGTACTTC
CDR3 protein: CASSPGTSGGAQYF
D gene: TRBD2
V gene: TRBV7-2
J gene: TRBJ2-5
clone size: -

CDR3 DNA: TGTGCCAGCAGCGTAGTGCTAGCGGAGAGCACAGATACGCAGTATTTT
CDR3 protein: CASSVVLAESTDTQYF
D gene: TRBD2
V gene: TRBV9
J gene: TRBJ2-3
clone size: -

CDR3 DNA: TGTGCCAGCAGCCAATTCGCAGATACGCAGTATTTT
CDR3 protein: CASSQFADTQYF
D gene: -
V gene: TRBV3-1/TRBV3-2
J gene: TRBJ2-3
clone size: -

CDR3 DNA: TGTGCCAGCAGCTTAGACGGGTGGTATGAAAAACTGTTTTTT
CDR3 protein: CASSLDGWYEKLFF
D gene: -
V gene: TRBV7-9
J gene: TRBJ1-4
clone size: -